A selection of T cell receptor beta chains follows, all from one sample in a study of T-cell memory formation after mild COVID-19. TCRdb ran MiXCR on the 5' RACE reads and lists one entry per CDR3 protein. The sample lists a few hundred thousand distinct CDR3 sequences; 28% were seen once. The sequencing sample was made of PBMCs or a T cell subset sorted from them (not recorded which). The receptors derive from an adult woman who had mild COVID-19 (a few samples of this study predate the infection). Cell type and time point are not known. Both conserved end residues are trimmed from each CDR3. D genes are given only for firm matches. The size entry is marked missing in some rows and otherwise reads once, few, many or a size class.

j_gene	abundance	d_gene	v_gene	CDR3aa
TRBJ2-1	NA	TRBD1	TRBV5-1	ASSLEGQPHNEQF
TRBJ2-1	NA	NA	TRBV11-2	ASSPPVTNLKQF
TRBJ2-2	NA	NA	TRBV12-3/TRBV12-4	ASSFWGGGELF
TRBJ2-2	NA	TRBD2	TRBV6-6	ASSFLSGGNTGELF
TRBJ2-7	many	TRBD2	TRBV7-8	ASSLGTSGGLTYEQY
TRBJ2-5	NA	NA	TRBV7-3	ASSPRLSPQETQY
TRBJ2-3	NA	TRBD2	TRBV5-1	ASSSGLAASTDTQY
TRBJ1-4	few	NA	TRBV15	ATSRDRYEKLF
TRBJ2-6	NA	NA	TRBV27	ASSLLSGPGANVLT
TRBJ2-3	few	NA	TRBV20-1	SARDQYRGADTQY
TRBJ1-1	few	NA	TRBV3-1	ASRPGGGGSTEAF
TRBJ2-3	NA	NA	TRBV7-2	ASSLIGGNTDTQY
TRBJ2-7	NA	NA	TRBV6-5	ASSYSGNPGHEQY
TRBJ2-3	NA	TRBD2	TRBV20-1	SARGGTSGSRTDTQY
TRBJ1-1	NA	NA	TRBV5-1	ASSKIATRRNTEAF
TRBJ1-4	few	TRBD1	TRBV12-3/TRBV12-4	ASSPDRGLEKLF
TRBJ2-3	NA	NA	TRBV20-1	SATPPDTTDTQY
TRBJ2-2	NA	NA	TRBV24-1	ATSERRRGGKNTGELF
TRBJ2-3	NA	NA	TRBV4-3	ASSQGGIADTQY
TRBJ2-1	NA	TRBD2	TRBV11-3	ASSQGEGTYNEQF
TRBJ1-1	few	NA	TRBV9	ASSVGFQGEATEAF
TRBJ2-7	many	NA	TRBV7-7	ASRGLIWATYEQY
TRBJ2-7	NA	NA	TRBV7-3	ASSSVMGPIYEQY
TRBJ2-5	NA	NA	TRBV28	ASRLRTIEGGETQY
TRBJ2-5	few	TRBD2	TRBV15	ATSRVVGLGGETQY
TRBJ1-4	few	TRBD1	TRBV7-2	ASSLGQGKEKLF
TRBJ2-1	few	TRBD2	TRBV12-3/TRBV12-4	ASSPESPSGIGNEQF
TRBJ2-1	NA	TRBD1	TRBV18	ASAQDRVRYNEQF
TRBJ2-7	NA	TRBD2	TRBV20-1	SARSSGRKVYEQY
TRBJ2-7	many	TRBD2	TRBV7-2	ASSPLAGESYEQY
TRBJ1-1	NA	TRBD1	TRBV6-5	ASRQQGWTAF
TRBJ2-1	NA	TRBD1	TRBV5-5	ASSKKGTGVINEQF
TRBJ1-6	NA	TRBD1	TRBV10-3	AISGQGGNSPLH
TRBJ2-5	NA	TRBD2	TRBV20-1	SVTGGARETQY
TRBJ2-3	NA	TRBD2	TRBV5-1	ASSVGTSGSADTQY
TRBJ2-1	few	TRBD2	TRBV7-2	ASTLRGGSSYNEQF
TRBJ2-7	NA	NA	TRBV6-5	ASSPNRAEQY
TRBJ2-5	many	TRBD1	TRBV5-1	ASSLTGVETQY
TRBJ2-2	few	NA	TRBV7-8	ATNPRGRNTGELF
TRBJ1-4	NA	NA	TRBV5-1	ASSLGKMGIATNEKLF
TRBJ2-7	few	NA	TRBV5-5	ASSLVSGTYEQY
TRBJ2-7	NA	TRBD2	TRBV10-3	AISALTSGNYYEQY
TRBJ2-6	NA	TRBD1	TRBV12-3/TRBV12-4	ASSRSIRTGLSGANVLT
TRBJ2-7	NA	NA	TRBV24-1	ATSDPSDSHEQY
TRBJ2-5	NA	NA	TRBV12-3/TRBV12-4	ASRPTLGTLISAGTNQETQY
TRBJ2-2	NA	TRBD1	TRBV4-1	ASSRGQGGGGELF
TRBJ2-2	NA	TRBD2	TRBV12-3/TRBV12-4	ASRTSGGSSTGELF
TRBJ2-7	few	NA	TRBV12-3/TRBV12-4	ASSPHPYEQY
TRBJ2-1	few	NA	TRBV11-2	ASSFVRGGGNEQF
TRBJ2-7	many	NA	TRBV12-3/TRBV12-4	ASSPRVSYEQY
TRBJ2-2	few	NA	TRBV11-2	ASSIAGLRAGELF
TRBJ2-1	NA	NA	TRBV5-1	ASSFNNEQF
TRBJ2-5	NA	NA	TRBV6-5	ASTHGVKGETQY
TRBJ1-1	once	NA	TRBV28	ASSSAEGAMFTEAF